The 9 T cell receptor beta chains below were found in one sample sequenced in a study of chemoradiotherapy in HPV16-positive cancers. Repertoires were generated with immunoSEQ multiplex PCR, while TCRdb's copy carries only in-frame clones and drops some. The repertoire holds around 9,200 clones, with roughly 75% as singletons. The sample was acquired from a patient who underwent chemoradiotherapy. The receptors here all came from a human donor with HPV-associated anogenital cancer.

The CDR3 DNA sequence: TGTGCCAGCAGCTTTATTATAAACAGGTATCTCCCCACTGAAGCTTTCTTT. It is translated as CASSFIINRYLPTEAFF. V is TRBV5-5 and J is TRBJ1-1, with D possibly TRBD1 on 5 matching bases. The CDR3 loop spans 17 amino acids. The V and J ends lost 2 bases and 4 bases respectively, with 21 bases between them. CDR1 is SGHKS and CDR2 is YYEKEE in the germline V gene (reference sequence).

The J gene is TRBJ1-1, the V gene TRBV11-1, with D perhaps TRBD1 (5 bases). The germline V and J ends were trimmed by 5 bases and 2 bases, with 15 bases remaining between them. CDR3 length: 15 amino acids. From germline, CDR1 is SGHAT and CDR2 FQDESV (reference sequence). DNA for the CDR3: TGTGCCAGCAGCGTCCTCCCGGGGGTCAACACTGAAGCTTTCTTT. Protein: CASSVLPGVNTEAFF.

The chain recombines TRBV7-8 with TRBJ2-3; 7 nucleotides agree with TRBD2. Germline loops: CDR1 SGHVS, CDR2 FQNEAQ. J gave up 0 bases and V 4 bases, and 4 bases lay outside the gene matches. This CDR3 comprises 15 residues. CDR3 sequence: CASSSTSASTDTQYF. As DNA, the CDR3 is TGTGCCAGCAGCTCAACTAGCGCGAGCACAGATACGCAGTATTTT.

This clone was counted a single time. CDR3 amino acids: CASSFGSKNNSPLHF. CDR3 in DNA: TGTGCCAGCAGTTTTGGCAGTAAGAATAATTCACCCCTCCACTTT. The J gene is TRBJ1-6, the V gene TRBV28; D unresolved. Germline CDR1 reads MDHEN; CDR2 reads SYDVKM. Trimming pared 3 bases from V and 5 bases from J, leaving 11 bases between. There are 15 residues in the CDR3.

This clone was picked up one time. The chain has TRBV7-2 and TRBJ1-1; unclear D gene. Trimming removed 3 bases at V and 3 bases at J, with 11 bases between. Looked up from germline, CDR1 is SGHTA and CDR2 is FQGNSA. This CDR3 spans 14 amino acids. Here the CDR3 reads CASSFAGVDTEAFF. The CDR3 DNA sequence: TGTGCCAGCAGCTTTGCCGGGGTTGACACTGAAGCTTTCTTT. Looking up the rest from reference TRBV7-2 and TRBJ1-1 gives the full variable domain: GAGVSQSPSNKVTEKGKDVELRCDPISGHTALYWYRQSLGQGLEFLIYFQGNSAPDKSGLPSDRFSAERTGGSVSTLTIQRTQQEDSAVYLCASSFAGVDTEAFFGQGTRLTVV.

J is TRBJ2-7 and V is TRBV4-3, with D unresolved. This CDR3 region has 15 residues. The V end was cut by 1 base, the J end by 3 bases, with 13 bases between. Germline V CDR1 and CDR2: LGHNA, YSLEER. The CDR3 DNA reads TGCGCCAGCAGCCAAGCACGGACGGATGACTACGAGCAGTACTTC. Translation: CASSQARTDDYEQYF.

V gene TRBV4-2 combines with J gene TRBJ2-1, with 8 bases that match TRBD2. J gave up 4 bases and V 1 base, and 3 bases lay outside the gene matches. The germline V gene has CDR1 LGHNA and CDR2 YNFKEQ. The CDR3 sequence is 15 residues long. CDR3 DNA: TGTGCCAGCAGCCAAGCCCTAGCGGGTTACAATGAGCAGTTCTTC. Amino acid sequence: CASSQALAGYNEQFF.

The V and J genes are TRBV7-2 and TRBJ2-1; 7 bases map to TRBD2. CDR1 and CDR2 (germline): SGHTA, FQGNSA. The V gene end was trimmed by 5 bases and the J gene end by 4 bases; junction bases not matched to a gene: 8. The CDR3 totals 15 residues. CDR3 loop: CASSPRGSIYNEQFF. CDR3 nucleotide sequence: TGTGCCAGCAGCCCGCGGGGGAGTATTTACAATGAGCAGTTCTTC. The full variable domain, in which reference TRBV7-2 and TRBJ2-1 provide the parts outside the CDR3, is GAGVSQSPSNKVTEKGKDVELRCDPISGHTALYWYRQSLGQGLEFLIYFQGNSAPDKSGLPSDRFSAERTGGSVSTLTIQRTQQEDSAVYLCASSPRGSIYNEQFFGPGTRLTVL.

This rearrangement joins TRBV9 to TRBJ2-7; the match to TRBD1 covers 8 bases. CDR1 SGDLS and CDR2 YYNGEE come from the germline V gene. The CDR3 covers 14 residues. V lost 2 bases and J lost 7; bases outside the gene matches: 8. In nucleotides, the CDR3 is TGTGCCAGCAGCGTTGGACAGGGAGGAGGGGAGCAGTACTTC. Its translation: CASSVGQGGGEQYF.